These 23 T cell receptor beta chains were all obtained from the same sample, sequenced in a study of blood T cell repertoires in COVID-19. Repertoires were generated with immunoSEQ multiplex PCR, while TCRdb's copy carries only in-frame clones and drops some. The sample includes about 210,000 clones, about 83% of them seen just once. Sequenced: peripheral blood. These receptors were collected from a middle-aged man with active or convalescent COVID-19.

The chain's CDR3 is CASSELGSSGPQETQYF. CDR3 coding DNA: TGTGCCAGCAGTGAATTAGGTTCTAGCGGCCCCCAAGAGACCCAGTACTTC. The V and J genes are TRBV25-1 and TRBJ2-5; TRBD2 matches 7 bases. CDR1 MGHDK and CDR2 SYGVNS come from the germline V gene. Trimming cost V 1 base and J 1 base; bases outside gene matches: 9. This CDR3 is built from 17 residues.

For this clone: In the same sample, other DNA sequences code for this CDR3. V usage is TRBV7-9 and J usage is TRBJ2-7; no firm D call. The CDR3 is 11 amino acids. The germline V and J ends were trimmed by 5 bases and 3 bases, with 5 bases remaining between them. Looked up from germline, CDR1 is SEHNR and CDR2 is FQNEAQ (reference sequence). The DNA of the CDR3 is TGTGCCAGCAGCCCCCTCTACGAGCAGTACTTC. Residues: CASSPLYEQYF.

The CDR3 is CASSDTGASPLHF. CDR3 DNA sequence: TGCGCCAGCAGTGATACAGGGGCCTCACCCCTCCACTTT. The chain has TRBV10-1 and TRBJ1-6, with 7 bases that match TRBD1. Germline V CDR1 and CDR2: WNHNN, SYGVQD (reference sequence). The CDR3 spans 13 residues. Losses at the gene ends were 3 bases for V and 10 bases for J; bases not matched to a gene: 3.

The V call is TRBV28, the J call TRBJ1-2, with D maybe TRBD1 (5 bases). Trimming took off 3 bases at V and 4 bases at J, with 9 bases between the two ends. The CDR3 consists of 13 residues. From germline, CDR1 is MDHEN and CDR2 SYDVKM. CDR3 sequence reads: CASSLGQTYGYTF. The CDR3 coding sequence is TGTGCCAGCAGTTTGGGGCAGACCTATGGCTACACCTTC.

The CDR3 bases are TGTGCCAGCTCCCCAGGGAATGAAAAACTGTTTTTT. It encodes CASSPGNEKLFF. The chain recombines TRBV6-5 with TRBJ1-4; tentatively, D is TRBD1 (5 bases). Trimming left V 8 bases short and J 5 bases short, with 9 bases between. Germline V lookup: CDR1 MNHEY, CDR2 SVGAGI. The CDR3 is 12 residues long.

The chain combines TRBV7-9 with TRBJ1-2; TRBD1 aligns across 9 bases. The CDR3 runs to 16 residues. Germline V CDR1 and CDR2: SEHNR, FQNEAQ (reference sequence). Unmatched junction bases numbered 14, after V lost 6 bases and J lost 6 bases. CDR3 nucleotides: TGTGCCAGCAGGCTTACGGGACAGGGATTAGTGGATGGCTACACCTTC. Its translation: CASRLTGQGLVDGYTF.

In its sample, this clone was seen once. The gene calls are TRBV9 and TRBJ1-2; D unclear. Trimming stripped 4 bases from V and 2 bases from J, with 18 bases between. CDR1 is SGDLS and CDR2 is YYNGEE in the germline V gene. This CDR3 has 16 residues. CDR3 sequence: CASSYGSLYLNYGYTF. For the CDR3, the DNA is TGTGCCAGCAGCTACGGTAGTCTGTATTTAAACTATGGCTACACCTTC.

The CDR3 protein is CASSSRAIGYEQYF. The CDR3 bases are TGTGCCAGCAGCTCCAGGGCGATAGGCTACGAGCAGTACTTC. V gene TRBV3-1 (or the pseudogene TRBV3-2) combines with J gene TRBJ2-7, with D maybe TRBD1 (5 bases). The CDR3 loop spans 14 amino acids. CDR1 is LGHDT and CDR2 is YNNKEL in the germline V gene (reference sequence). The V gene lost 5 bases and the J gene lost 3 bases, with 14 bases spanning the gap.

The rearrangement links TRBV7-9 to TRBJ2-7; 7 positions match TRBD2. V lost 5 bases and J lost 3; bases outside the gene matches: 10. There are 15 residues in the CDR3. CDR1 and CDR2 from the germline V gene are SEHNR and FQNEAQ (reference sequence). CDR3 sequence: CASSPRGREGYEQYF. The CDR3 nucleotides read TGTGCCAGCAGCCCGAGAGGCAGGGAGGGCTACGAGCAGTACTTC.

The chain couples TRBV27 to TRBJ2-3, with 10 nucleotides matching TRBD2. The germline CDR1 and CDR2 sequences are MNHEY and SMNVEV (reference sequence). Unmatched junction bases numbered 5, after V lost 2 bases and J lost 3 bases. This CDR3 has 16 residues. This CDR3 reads CASSLSWTSGTDTQYF. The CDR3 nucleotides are TGTGCCAGCAGTTTAAGTTGGACTAGCGGAACAGATACGCAGTATTTT.

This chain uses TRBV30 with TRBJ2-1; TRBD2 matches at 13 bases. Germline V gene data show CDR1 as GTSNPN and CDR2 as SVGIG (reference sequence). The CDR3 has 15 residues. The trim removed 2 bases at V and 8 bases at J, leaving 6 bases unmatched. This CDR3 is CAWSSGLAGRYEQFF. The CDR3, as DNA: TGTGCCTGGAGTTCGGGACTAGCGGGAAGGTATGAGCAGTTCTTC.

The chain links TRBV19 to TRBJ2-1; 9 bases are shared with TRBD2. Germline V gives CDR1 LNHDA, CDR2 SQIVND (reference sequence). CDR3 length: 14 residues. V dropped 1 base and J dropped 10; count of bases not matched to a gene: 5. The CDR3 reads CASSIGAGGLEQFF. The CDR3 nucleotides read TGTGCCAGTAGTATAGGAGCGGGAGGCCTCGAGCAGTTCTTC.

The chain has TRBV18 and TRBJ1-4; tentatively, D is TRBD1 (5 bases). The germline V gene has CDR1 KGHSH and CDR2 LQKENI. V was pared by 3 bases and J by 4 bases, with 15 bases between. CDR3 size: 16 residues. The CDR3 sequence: CASSPTTVFSNEKLFF. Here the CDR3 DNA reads TGTGCCAGCTCACCGACGACAGTTTTTAGTAATGAAAAACTGTTTTTT.

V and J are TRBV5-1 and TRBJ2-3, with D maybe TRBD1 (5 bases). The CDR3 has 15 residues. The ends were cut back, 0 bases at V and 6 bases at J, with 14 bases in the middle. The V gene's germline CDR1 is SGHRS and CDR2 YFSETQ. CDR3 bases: TGCGCCAGCAGCTTGGATGGGCCCCCAGGGGATACGCAGTATTTT. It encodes CASSLDGPPGDTQYF.

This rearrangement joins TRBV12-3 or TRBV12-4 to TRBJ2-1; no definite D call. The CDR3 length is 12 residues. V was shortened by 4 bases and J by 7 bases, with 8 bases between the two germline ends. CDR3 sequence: CASSYSTNEQFF. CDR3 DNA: TGTGCCAGCAGTTACTCGACAAATGAGCAGTTCTTC.

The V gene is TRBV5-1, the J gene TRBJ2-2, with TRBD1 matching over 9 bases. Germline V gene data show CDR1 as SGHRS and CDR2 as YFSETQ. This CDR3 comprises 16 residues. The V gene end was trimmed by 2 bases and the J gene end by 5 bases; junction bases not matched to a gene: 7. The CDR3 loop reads CASSLTGGEWTGELFF. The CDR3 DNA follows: TGCGCCAGCAGCTTAACAGGGGGCGAGTGGACCGGGGAGCTGTTTTTT.

The CDR3 is CASSPTSGGTGELFF. CDR3 sequence (DNA): TGTGCCAGCAGCCCAACTAGCGGGGGCACCGGGGAGCTGTTTTTT. The gene calls are TRBV3-1 (or the pseudogene TRBV3-2) and TRBJ2-2, with TRBD2 matching 11 bases. The CDR3 consists of 15 residues. The V gene end was trimmed by 4 bases and the J gene end by 4 bases; junction bases not matched to a gene: 2. Germline CDR1 is LGHDT and CDR2 is YNNKEL (reference sequence).

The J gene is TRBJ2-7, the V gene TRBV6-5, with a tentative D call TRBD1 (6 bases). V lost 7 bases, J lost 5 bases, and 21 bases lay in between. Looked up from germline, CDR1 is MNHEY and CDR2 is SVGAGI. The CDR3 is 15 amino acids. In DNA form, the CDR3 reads TGTGCCAGCACAACCCCGACGACAGGAAAAAACGAGCAGTACTTC. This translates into CASTTPTTGKNEQYF.

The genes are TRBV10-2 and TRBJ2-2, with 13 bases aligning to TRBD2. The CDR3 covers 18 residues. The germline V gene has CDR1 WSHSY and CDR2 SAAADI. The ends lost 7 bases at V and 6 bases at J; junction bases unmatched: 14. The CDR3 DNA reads TGCGCCAGCAAGAAAGGAACTAGCGGGGGGGCCTTTGCCGGGGAGCTGTTTTTT. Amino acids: CASKKGTSGGAFAGELFF.

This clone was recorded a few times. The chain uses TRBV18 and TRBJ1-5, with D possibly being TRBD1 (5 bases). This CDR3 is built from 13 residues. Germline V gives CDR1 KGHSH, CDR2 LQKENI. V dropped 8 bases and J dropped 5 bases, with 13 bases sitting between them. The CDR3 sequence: CASGAGSDQPQHF. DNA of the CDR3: TGTGCCAGCGGGGCAGGGTCGGATCAGCCCCAGCATTTT.

This CDR3 reads CAISESTQGSVKTEAFF. In DNA form, the CDR3 reads TGTGCCATCAGTGAGTCGACTCAGGGATCGGTAAAAACTGAAGCTTTCTTT. This chain joins TRBV10-3 and TRBJ1-1; maybe TRBD1 (5 bases). The CDR3 totals 17 residues. The germline gives CDR1 ENHRY, CDR2 SYGVKD. The V end lost 0 bases, the J end lost 5 bases, and 19 bases lay between the germline ends.

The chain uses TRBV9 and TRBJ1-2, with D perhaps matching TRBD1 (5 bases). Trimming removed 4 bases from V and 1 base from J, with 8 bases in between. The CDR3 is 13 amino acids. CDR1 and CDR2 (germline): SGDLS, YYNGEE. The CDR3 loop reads CASSRDFNYGYTF. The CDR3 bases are TGTGCCAGCAGCCGGGACTTTAACTATGGCTACACCTTC.

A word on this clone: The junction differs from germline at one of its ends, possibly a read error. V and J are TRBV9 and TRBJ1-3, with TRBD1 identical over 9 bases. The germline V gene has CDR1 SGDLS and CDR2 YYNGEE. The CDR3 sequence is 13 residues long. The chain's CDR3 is CASSAGTGTVVSF. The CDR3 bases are TGTGCCAGCAGCGCGGGGACAGGGACGGTCGTAAGTTTT. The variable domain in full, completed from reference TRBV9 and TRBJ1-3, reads DSGVTQTPKHLITATGQRVTLRCSPRSGDLSVYWYQQSLDQGLQFLIQYYNGEERAKGNILERFSAQQFPDLHSELNLSSLELGDSALYFCASSAGTGTVVSFGEGSWLTVV.